Below, 3 T cell receptor beta chains from the same sample are listed, as sequenced in a study of blood T cell repertoires in COVID-19. Generated by immunoSEQ multiplex PCR, the TCRdb table keeps only in-frame clones and is missing some. This table holds roughly 180,000 clones, more than 85% found once. The sequencing input was peripheral blood. These receptors were taken from a man aged 18 to 30 with acute or convalescent COVID-19.

This clone came up once. The genes are TRBV5-4 and TRBJ2-3; TRBD2 aligns across 10 bases. The trim removed 0 bases at V and 4 bases at J, leaving 5 bases unmatched. The CDR3 consists of 16 residues. Looked up from germline, CDR1 is SGHNT and CDR2 is YYREEE (reference sequence). CDR3 coding DNA: TGTGCCAGCAGCTTGGGGACTAGCGGCCTCCCAGATACGCAGTATTTT. Its protein is CASSLGTSGLPDTQYF.

V usage is TRBV9 and J usage is TRBJ2-1, with 14 nucleotides matching TRBD2. The CDR3 length is 16 residues. Germline V lookup: CDR1 SGDLS, CDR2 YYNGEE. J lost 4 bases, V lost 3 bases, and 3 bases had no gene match. The CDR3 DNA reads as TGTGCCAGCAGCGCCTGGACTAGCGGGGGGTACAATGAGCAGTTCTTC. This codes for CASSAWTSGGYNEQFF.

The chain is built from TRBV5-1 and TRBJ1-1; a weak D match, TRBD1 (6 bases). The CDR3 sequence is 14 residues long. Trimming cost V 4 bases and J 5 bases, with 15 bases left between them. Germline CDR1 is SGHRS and CDR2 is YFSETQ. CDR3: CASSARTDKTEAFF. DNA for the CDR3: TGCGCCAGCAGCGCAAGGACAGACAAGACTGAAGCTTTCTTT.